This T cell receptor beta chain stems from a study of T cell changes during pregnancy in multiple sclerosis. The CDR3 spans 14 residues. V lost 5 bases to trimming and J lost 5 bases, with 15 bases between them. The germline V gene encodes CDR1 LNHDA and CDR2 SQIVND (reference sequence). The method was immunoSEQ multiplex PCR; TCRdb's version includes in-frame clones alone and lacks a portion of them. The sample lists roughly 53,000 clones, approximately 90% seen once, with around 0.38% in the top ten. V is TRBV19 and J is TRBJ1-1; perhaps TRBD1 as D (6 bases). The sequences come from CD4+ T cells from peripheral blood mononuclear cells, collected in the second trimester of pregnancy. This TCR was recovered from a female donor in good health, enrolled as a control in a pregnancy study. CDR3: CASSQDSGMTEAFF. The DNA of the CDR3 is TGTGCCAGTAGTCAGGACAGCGGGATGACTGAAGCTTTCTTT.